This T cell receptor (beta chain) emerged from a study of shared clonotypes between healthy human individuals (TCRdb year 2020). Regarding the research as a whole: The cohort included a few men and a couple of women between 18 and 49 years of age. The study deeply sequenced blood TCR repertoires of about five healthy adults to estimate repertoire size and the extent of clonotype sharing between individuals. Different laboratories and diverse techniques were used to prepare libraries and sequence TCR repertoires, to increase sequencing depth and limit assay-specific biases. Per donor, three plates each were used for CD4 naive and CD4 memory, two for CD8 naive, and one for CD8 memory. Between about 0.8 and 9 billion PBMCs per donor were obtained by leukapheresis.

The cysteine opens and the phenylalanine closes a CDR3 of 16 amino acids. The DNA shown is the 48-base CDR3, in frame from base 1. CDR1 SGHRS and CDR2 YFSETQ are derived from the germline V gene. At the junction V is shortened by 4 bases and J by 1 base, with 17 bases in between. Findings and caveats that apply to the study as a whole: Pairwise subsampling indicated that sequencing depth was expected to affect the degree of clonotype sharing among donors. Naive subsets generally had larger estimated clonotype richness than memory subsets did. Compared with non-shared clonotypes, clonotypes shared by all four sorted-subset donors had higher generation probabilities. Incomplete sequencing was indicated by rarefaction of sorted-subset datasets, despite the large sequencing depth. Because the study included only a small number of donors, the genetic and exposure-history diversity represented was limited. Across four donors, approximately 5% of naive CD4, roughly 3.4% of naive CD8, 2.3% of memory CD4, and 0.3% to 0.45% of memory CD8 clonotypes were shared. Sampling was limited to blood, and TCR repertoires in tissue likely differ from TCR repertoires in blood.

The donors were healthy, HIV-negative adults who had no recently reported acute infections or vaccinations. Only Caucasian adults living in Nashville, Tennessee, USA were represented among the donors. CD4+ T cells were enriched by magnetic negative selection, after which naive cells were positively selected on CD45RA and the negative fraction was taken as the memory subset. After blood collection by leukapheresis, PBMCs were isolated using Ficoll-Histopaque density gradient centrifugation and then cryopreserved in the vapor phase of liquid nitrogen. Analytical flow cytometry was used to check the purity and quantity of each magnetically sorted T cell population. Genomic DNA was isolated from each sorted fraction and quantified by UV absorbance on a Nanodrop 2000c. A word on this clone: This receptor's antigen is unknown. No much larger clone exists at a distance of one base, and base qualities are not known.

Using the deep immunoSEQ assay, TCR CDR3 regions were amplified from genomic DNA by multiplex PCR. Extracted genomic DNA from each cell subset was spread evenly across all wells of several immunoSEQ 96-well plates, with each plate serving as a replicate. For sorted subsets, each replicate PCR was loaded with 200 ng genomic DNA, equivalent to 30,000 or so T cell genomes. Purified libraries were quantified with a Qubit 3.0 fluorometer, sized on a Bioanalyzer 2100, and re-quantified with the KAPA Library Quantification kit. Every immunoSEQ 96-well plate was sequenced on a separate single-read 150-cycle Illumina NextSeq 550 flow cell. In the original analysis: Because only junctional sequences without quality scores were contained in the immunoSEQ output, filtering matching that applied to full-length reads could not be performed. Sequences were annotated with PyIR, a Python wrapper for IgBLAST v1.9, using IMGT germline references to assign V/J genes and CDR3. Reads were removed for weak V/J assignments (E-value above 1e-6), missing CDR3, stop codons, out-of-frame junctions, or ambiguous translated residues. V3J clonotypes were defined as sequences sharing the same inferred V gene, J gene, and CDR3 amino acid sequence. To compute the percentage overlap between repertoires, the number of shared unique clonotypes was divided by the size of the smaller repertoire. Richness of each repertoire was evaluated using RTK rarefaction, the Chao1 estimator, and Recon v2.1 estimates of unobserved clonotypes. OLGA was used to compute generation probabilities for all TCRbeta clonotypes that the gDNA method yielded from a handful of donors. Imported from immuneACCESS, the table was reduced by TCRdb to in-frame sequences with V and J called. These copies leave out some clones; in studies compared against another copy, an unresolved V gene accounts for under half, and the cause of the remainder is not known. V and J calls and clone size are those listed in that table; D and trimming were worked out from the DNA. The table for this sample lists about 980,000 clones; over 60% of them were counted only once. Jointly, the top ten make up approximately 1.5% of the sample.

The receptor chain draws on TRBV5-1 and TRBJ1-1; TRBD1 could be the D gene, as 6 bases match. Material: memory CD4+ T cells sorted from blood. Taken with the paper, the label for cell subset or site translates to: CD45RA-negative fraction. The TCR originated in a young man in good health. The CDR3 region has the sequence CASSPYQTGANTEAFF. The DNA sequence reads TGCGCCAGCAGCCCTTACCAGACAGGAGCGAACACTGAAGCTTTCTTT.